The TCR beta chain under discussion was sequenced for a study of blood T cell repertoires in COVID-19. On the study more broadly: The United States, Italy and Spain provided the acute and convalescent COVID-19 samples. PBMCs, B-cell-depleted T cells, or T cells were the source of the cDNA or gDNA that made up the material.

Seattle enrolled patients during active infection and tracked them longitudinally. Trimming took 7 bases from V and 0 from J, leaving 12 bases between them. CDR1 SQVTM and CDR2 ANQGSEA come from the germline V gene. The CDR3 extends over 13 amino acids. Under the authors' procedure: Counts of nucleated cells, estimated from reference gene primer amplification, were obtained. Profiled with immunoSEQ multiplex PCR; TCRdb holds only in-frame clones, not every one. Clone size and the V and J calls come from that table; the DNA yielded D and trimming. The table lists over 200,000 clones, approximately 90% of them singletons, with less than 3.5% in the top ten.

This sequence joins TRBV29-1 and TRBJ1-1, with D perhaps TRBD1 (6 bases). The receptor was isolated from a man younger than 45 with COVID-19, enrolled during active disease. Source material: peripheral blood. The chain's CDR3 is CSARGQVNTEAFF. The CDR3 nucleotides are TGCAGCGCTAGGGGACAAGTGAACACTGAAGCTTTCTTT.